The rows below give T cell receptor beta chains drawn from one sample of a study of blood T cell repertoires in COVID-19. Method: immunoSEQ multiplex PCR; TCRdb's copy keeps in-frame clones and lacks some. The sample records 65,000 or so clones, approximately 77% being singletons. Sequencing input: peripheral blood. These receptors came from a woman in her sixties or seventies with acute or convalescent COVID-19. Both conserved end residues are part of each CDR3. The order of the fields is D gene, J gene, V gene, clone size, CDR3 protein, CDR3 DNA. A D gene is named only where the DNA matches it firmly. Clone size appears in some rows only: once, few, many, or a class for an expanded clone.

>.|TRBJ1-1|TRBV5-6|few
CASSLWRLNTEAFF
TGTGCCAGCAGCTTGTGGAGGTTGAACACTGAAGCTTTCTTT
>.|TRBJ1-2|TRBV2|.
CASSEDSLVGYTF
TGTGCCAGCAGTGAAGACAGCCTGGTTGGCTACACCTTC
>TRBD1|TRBJ1-4|TRBV6-6|.
CASSYAPETGGEKLFF
TGTGCCAGCAGTTACGCACCGGAGACAGGGGGTGAAAAACTGTTTTTT
>.|TRBJ1-5|TRBV7-9|.
CASSWASNQPQHF
TGTGCCAGCAGCTGGGCCTCCAATCAGCCCCAGCATTTT
>TRBD1|TRBJ2-7|TRBV7-2|.
CASSPGQGPYEQYF
TGTGCCAGCAGCCCCGGACAGGGCCCCTACGAGCAGTACTTC
>.|TRBJ2-7|TRBV28|.
CASRSGTGGHSSYEQYF
TGTGCCAGCAGATCGGGAACTGGGGGCCACAGCTCCTACGAGCAGTACTTC
>.|TRBJ1-1|TRBV5-1|.
CASRHGRREGTEAFF
TGCGCCAGCAGGCACGGACGGCGCGAGGGCACTGAAGCTTTCTTT
>TRBD2|TRBJ2-1|TRBV7-8|.
CASSRQAGTSPRTSLRNEQFF
TGTGCCAGCAGCCGTCAAGCCGGGACTAGCCCCCGGACCTCCCTTCGGAATGAGCAGTTCTTC
>.|TRBJ2-7|TRBV7-2|.
CASSLETGNYEQYF
TGTGCCAGCAGCCTAGAGACAGGTAACTACGAGCAGTACTTC
>TRBD2|TRBJ2-3|TRBV5-1|.
CASSLGGRGSDTQYF
TGCGCCAGCAGCTTAGGCGGGAGGGGGTCAGATACGCAGTATTTT
>.|TRBJ1-5|TRBV30|.
CAWSVGPGISNQPQHF
TGTGCCTGGAGTGTAGGTCCGGGGATTAGCAATCAGCCCCAGCATTTT
>.|TRBJ2-1|TRBV28|.
CASTDGGGEYNEQFF
TGTGCCAGCACTGACGGTGGAGGGGAATACAATGAGCAGTTCTTC
>.|TRBJ2-2|TRBV20-1|.
CSASGTVNGELFF
TGCAGTGCTAGTGGGACTGTGAACGGGGAGCTGTTTTTT
>.|TRBJ1-2|TRBV7-2|.
CASSLVPRDGYGYTF
TGTGCCAGCAGCTTAGTTCCCAGGGATGGCTATGGCTACACCTTC
>TRBD1|TRBJ1-6|TRBV14|.
CASSRGQGLDSPLHF
TGTGCCAGCAGCCGAGGACAGGGGCTTGATTCACCCCTCCACTTT
>TRBD2|TRBJ2-3|TRBV4-3|.
CASSPGTSGLGTDTQYF
TGCGCCAGCAGCCCCGGGACTAGCGGCTTGGGCACAGATACGCAGTATTTT
>.|TRBJ2-1|TRBV7-3|.
CASSRIAVGGHDYNEQFF
TGTGCCAGCAGCCGGATCGCGGTTGGGGGCCATGACTACAATGAGCAGTTCTTC